The rows below give T cell receptor beta chains drawn from one sample of a study of blood T cells in healthy people across ages. One entry per CDR3 protein results from TCRdb running MiXCR on the 5' RACE reads. The sample has fewer than 1,200,000 distinct CDR3 sequences, 20% to 25% seen once. These data are also associated with another study on T cells of mothers and their children.

The specimen sequenced was blood. All receptors come from a girl aged 2 to 9 in good health. Both conserved end residues are part of each CDR3. D genes are given only for firm matches. Only part of the rows carry a size: once, few, many, or a class if the clone is expanded.

d_call: -; v_call: TRBV27; cdr3_length: 15; j_call: TRBJ1-1; clone_size: few; cdr3_nt: TGTGCCAGCACAATATCCAGGGGAGTGAACACTGAAGCTTTCTTT; cdr3_aa: CASTISRGVNTEAFF
d_call: TRBD1; v_call: TRBV10-3; cdr3_length: 15; j_call: TRBJ2-3; clone_size: -; cdr3_nt: TGTGCCAGCTCCGGGACAGGGGGCGGCACAGATACGCAGTATTTT; cdr3_aa: CASSGTGGGTDTQYF
d_call: -; v_call: TRBV16; cdr3_length: 13; j_call: TRBJ2-1; clone_size: -; cdr3_nt: TGTGCCAGCAGCCAACTTTCCTACAATGAGCAGTTCTTC; cdr3_aa: CASSQLSYNEQFF
d_call: -; v_call: TRBV3-1; cdr3_length: 15; j_call: TRBJ2-7; clone_size: -; cdr3_nt: TGTGCCAGCAGCCTCGGACACCTGTCTCCCTACGAGCAGTACTTC; cdr3_aa: CASSLGHLSPYEQYF
d_call: -; v_call: TRBV4-3; cdr3_length: 13; j_call: TRBJ2-7; clone_size: -; cdr3_nt: TGCGCCAGCAGCCTGAACACTATAAGCGAGCAGTACTTC; cdr3_aa: CASSLNTISEQYF
d_call: -; v_call: TRBV27; cdr3_length: 14; j_call: TRBJ2-5; clone_size: -; cdr3_nt: TGTGCCAGCAGTTTGAGGGGTCCTCCAGAGACCCAGTACTTC; cdr3_aa: CASSLRGPPETQYF
d_call: -; v_call: TRBV7-2; cdr3_length: 14; j_call: TRBJ2-5; clone_size: -; cdr3_nt: TGTGCCAGCAGCTTAGATAACAGCCAAGAGACCCAGTACTTC; cdr3_aa: CASSLDNSQETQYF
d_call: TRBD2; v_call: TRBV29-1; cdr3_length: 13; j_call: TRBJ2-1; clone_size: few; cdr3_nt: TGCAGCGTTGAGGGCGGGAGGGCTCATGAGCAGTTCTTC; cdr3_aa: CSVEGGRAHEQFF
d_call: TRBD2; v_call: TRBV3-1; cdr3_length: 16; j_call: TRBJ2-1; clone_size: -; cdr3_nt: TGTGCCAGCAGCCTCAGGAGGACTAGCGGGACTTATGAGCAGTTCTTC; cdr3_aa: CASSLRRTSGTYEQFF
d_call: -; v_call: TRBV12-5; cdr3_length: 15; j_call: TRBJ2-7; clone_size: few; cdr3_nt: TGTGCTAGTGGTTTGGGAGGGATGGGCCTCTACGAGCAGTACTTC; cdr3_aa: CASGLGGMGLYEQYF
d_call: -; v_call: TRBV3-1; cdr3_length: 16; j_call: TRBJ1-6; clone_size: -; cdr3_nt: TGTGCCAGCAGCCAAGGGGCAGATCCGTCCAATTCACCCCTCCACTTT; cdr3_aa: CASSQGADPSNSPLHF
d_call: -; v_call: TRBV29-1; cdr3_length: 13; j_call: TRBJ2-6; clone_size: few; cdr3_nt: TGCAGCGTTATAAGCTCTGGGGCCAACGTCCTGACTTTC; cdr3_aa: CSVISSGANVLTF
d_call: TRBD2; v_call: TRBV29-1; cdr3_length: 15; j_call: TRBJ2-1; clone_size: -; cdr3_nt: TGCAGCGTCGGGGGGGGAGCGGAGACTTACAATGAGCAGTTCTTC; cdr3_aa: CSVGGGAETYNEQFF
d_call: -; v_call: TRBV28; cdr3_length: 15; j_call: TRBJ2-7; clone_size: -; cdr3_nt: TGTGCCAGCGGACGACCGAGACAGGTGAACTACGAGCAGTACTTC; cdr3_aa: CASGRPRQVNYEQYF
d_call: -; v_call: TRBV20-1; cdr3_length: 15; j_call: TRBJ2-5; clone_size: -; cdr3_nt: TGCAGTGCTAGAGACATTTGGGGGGACTTGGAGACCCAGTACTTC; cdr3_aa: CSARDIWGDLETQYF
d_call: -; v_call: TRBV29-1; cdr3_length: 16; j_call: TRBJ2-5; clone_size: -; cdr3_nt: TGCAGCGTTGAAGATAATGGGGTAGGAGGGGAAGAGACCCAGTACTTC; cdr3_aa: CSVEDNGVGGEETQYF
d_call: -; v_call: TRBV10-3; cdr3_length: 16; j_call: TRBJ2-6; clone_size: few; cdr3_nt: TGTGCCATCAGTGAGTCCAGGGTCTCTGGGGCCAACGTCCTGACTTTC; cdr3_aa: CAISESRVSGANVLTF
d_call: -; v_call: TRBV28; cdr3_length: 12; j_call: TRBJ1-1; clone_size: -; cdr3_nt: TGTGCCAGCAGTAAAGGGACCACTGAAGCTTTCTTT; cdr3_aa: CASSKGTTEAFF
d_call: -; v_call: TRBV2; cdr3_length: 14; j_call: TRBJ2-7; clone_size: few; cdr3_nt: TGTGCCAGCGAAAGTGGGGACGACGGTTACGAGCAGTACTTC; cdr3_aa: CASESGDDGYEQYF
d_call: TRBD2; v_call: TRBV20-1; cdr3_length: 14; j_call: TRBJ2-1; clone_size: -; cdr3_nt: TGCAGTGCTGCCTTGGGACTAGTTGTCAATGAGCAGTTCTTC; cdr3_aa: CSAALGLVVNEQFF
d_call: -; v_call: TRBV6-6; cdr3_length: 16; j_call: TRBJ2-1; clone_size: -; cdr3_nt: TGTGCCAGCAGCTACTTCGGTGGTGGTACGTACAATGAGCAGTTCTTC; cdr3_aa: CASSYFGGGTYNEQFF
d_call: -; v_call: TRBV5-6; cdr3_length: 18; j_call: TRBJ2-1; clone_size: -; cdr3_nt: TGTGCCAGCAGCTTGGGTCGGGGTCTCACCAACTCCTACAATGAGCAGTTCTTC; cdr3_aa: CASSLGRGLTNSYNEQFF
d_call: -; v_call: TRBV15; cdr3_length: 14; j_call: TRBJ1-3; clone_size: -; cdr3_nt: TGTGCCACCACCATGACAGAGACTGGAAACACCATATATTTT; cdr3_aa: CATTMTETGNTIYF
d_call: TRBD2; v_call: TRBV9; cdr3_length: 15; j_call: TRBJ2-1; clone_size: -; cdr3_nt: TGTGCCAGCAGCTTACTAGCGGGGGCCGCCAATGAGCAGTTCTTC; cdr3_aa: CASSLLAGAANEQFF
d_call: -; v_call: TRBV15; cdr3_length: 14; j_call: TRBJ1-1; clone_size: few; cdr3_nt: TGTGCCACCAGCAGAGATGGGGCGTGGGCTGAAGCTTTCTTT; cdr3_aa: CATSRDGAWAEAFF
d_call: -; v_call: TRBV11-2; cdr3_length: 15; j_call: TRBJ2-3; clone_size: few; cdr3_nt: TGTGCCAGCAGCTTAGCTATTGGGCCGATAGATACGCAGTATTTT; cdr3_aa: CASSLAIGPIDTQYF
d_call: TRBD1; v_call: TRBV4-1; cdr3_length: 14; j_call: TRBJ2-7; clone_size: few; cdr3_nt: TGCGCCAGCAGCCCTCGGACAGGAGAATACGAGCAGTACTTC; cdr3_aa: CASSPRTGEYEQYF
d_call: TRBD2; v_call: TRBV11-2; cdr3_length: 15; j_call: TRBJ2-4; clone_size: -; cdr3_nt: TGTGCCAGCAGCGAACTCGAGCGGGAGAAAAACATTCAGTACTTC; cdr3_aa: CASSELEREKNIQYF
d_call: TRBD1; v_call: TRBV5-1; cdr3_length: 13; j_call: TRBJ2-3; clone_size: few; cdr3_nt: TGCGCCAGCAGCTGGGGGACAGCAGATACGCAGTATTTT; cdr3_aa: CASSWGTADTQYF
d_call: -; v_call: TRBV29-1; cdr3_length: 16; j_call: TRBJ1-3; clone_size: -; cdr3_nt: TGCAGCGTTGAACTATTCAGCCTCCCCTCTGGAAACACCATATATTTT; cdr3_aa: CSVELFSLPSGNTIYF
d_call: TRBD2; v_call: TRBV7-3; cdr3_length: 15; j_call: TRBJ2-3; clone_size: -; cdr3_nt: TGTGCCAGCAGCTCCACGGGGGGACCCACAGATACGCAGTATTTT; cdr3_aa: CASSSTGGPTDTQYF
d_call: -; v_call: TRBV24-1; cdr3_length: 13; j_call: TRBJ1-2; clone_size: -; cdr3_nt: TGTGCCACCAGTGATGTCGAGGAATATGGCTACACCTTC; cdr3_aa: CATSDVEEYGYTF
d_call: -; v_call: TRBV12-5; cdr3_length: 13; j_call: TRBJ1-2; clone_size: -; cdr3_nt: TGTGCTAGTGGTTTCCCGGGTCTGGGGGGCTACACCTTC; cdr3_aa: CASGFPGLGGYTF
d_call: -; v_call: TRBV3-1; cdr3_length: 13; j_call: TRBJ1-5; clone_size: -; cdr3_nt: TGTGCCAGCAGCTCTCAAAAATATCAGCCCCAGCATTTT; cdr3_aa: CASSSQKYQPQHF
d_call: TRBD1; v_call: TRBV6-6; cdr3_length: 14; j_call: TRBJ2-3; clone_size: few; cdr3_nt: TGTGCCAGCGGGGGGACAGGTCGCACAGATACGCAGTATTTT; cdr3_aa: CASGGTGRTDTQYF
d_call: -; v_call: TRBV4-1; cdr3_length: 13; j_call: TRBJ2-3; clone_size: -; cdr3_nt: TGCGCCAGCAGCACCAGACAAATAGATACGCAGTATTTT; cdr3_aa: CASSTRQIDTQYF
d_call: -; v_call: TRBV28; cdr3_length: 12; j_call: TRBJ2-5; clone_size: -; cdr3_nt: TGTGCCAGCAGTTGGGGTCGGGTGACCCAGTACTTC; cdr3_aa: CASSWGRVTQYF
d_call: TRBD2; v_call: TRBV29-1; cdr3_length: 14; j_call: TRBJ2-5; clone_size: few; cdr3_nt: TGCAGCGTCTCCGGACTAGCGGGAGGGGAGACCCAGTACTTC; cdr3_aa: CSVSGLAGGETQYF
d_call: -; v_call: TRBV15; cdr3_length: 14; j_call: TRBJ1-5; clone_size: -; cdr3_nt: TGTGCCACCAGCAGGGCACGGGATAATCAGCCCCAGCATTTT; cdr3_aa: CATSRARDNQPQHF
d_call: -; v_call: TRBV6-1; cdr3_length: 13; j_call: TRBJ2-1; clone_size: few; cdr3_nt: TGTGCCAGCAGTGAAATAATAGGCGGTGAGCAGTTCTTC; cdr3_aa: CASSEIIGGEQFF
d_call: -; v_call: TRBV4-3; cdr3_length: 16; j_call: TRBJ1-5; clone_size: -; cdr3_nt: TGCGCCAGCAGCCAAGATGGTCCGAGGGATGGTCAGCCCCAGCATTTT; cdr3_aa: CASSQDGPRDGQPQHF